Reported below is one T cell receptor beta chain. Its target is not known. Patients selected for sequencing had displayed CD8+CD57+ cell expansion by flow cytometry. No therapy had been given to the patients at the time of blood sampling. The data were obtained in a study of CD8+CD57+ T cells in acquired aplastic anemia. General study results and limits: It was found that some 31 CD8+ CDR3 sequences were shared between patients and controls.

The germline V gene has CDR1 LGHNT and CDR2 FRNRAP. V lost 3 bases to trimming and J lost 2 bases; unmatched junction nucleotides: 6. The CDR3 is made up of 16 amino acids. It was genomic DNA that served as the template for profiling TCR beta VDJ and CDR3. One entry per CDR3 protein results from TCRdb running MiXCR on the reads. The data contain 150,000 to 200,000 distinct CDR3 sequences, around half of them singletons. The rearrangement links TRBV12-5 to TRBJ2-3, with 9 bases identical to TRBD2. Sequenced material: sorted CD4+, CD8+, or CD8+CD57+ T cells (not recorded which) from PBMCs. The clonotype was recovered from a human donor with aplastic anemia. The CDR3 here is CASGLGLAGNTDTQYF. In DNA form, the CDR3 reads TGTGCTAGTGGTTTAGGGCTAGCGGGGAACACAGATACGCAGTATTTT.